The TCR beta chain under discussion was sequenced for a study of chemoradiotherapy in HPV16-positive cancers. About the research overall: Candidate HPV-specific T-cell clones and common TCR motifs came from functional assays in a couple of HPV16-positive patients.

Details on this clone: Its antigen is still unknown.

CDR3 length: 14 residues. V gave up 0 bases and J gave up 5 bases, with 10 bases separating them. CDR1 LGHNA and CDR2 YSLEER come from the germline V gene. The table came from immunoSEQ multiplex PCR; TCRdb's copy has only in-frame clones and leaves some out. Of more than 30,000 clones listed, nearly 90% were seen once; the top ten hold approximately 2.8%. General observations from the study: HPV-specific T cells were functionally defined from only a couple of HPV16-positive patients. Candidate HPV-specific clones and E7-related TCR motifs grew in tumor during treatment.

The rearrangement links TRBV4-3 to TRBJ1-1; D remains unclear. Material: blood, obtained from a patient who underwent chemoradiotherapy. The clonotype comes from a human donor with HPV-associated anogenital cancer. The chain's CDR3 is CASSQDKGRTEAFF. CDR3 nucleotide sequence: TGCGCCAGCAGCCAAGATAAGGGAAGGACTGAAGCTTTCTTT.